The entry below gives a single T cell receptor (delta chain) sequence along with its context. Only one base separates this from a far larger clonotype, so it likely reflects a read error. Other nucleotide sequences in the sample specify the same CDR3. TCRdb re-analyzed the RT-PCR reads via CATT. The sample has 1,500 to 2,000 delta-chain clones, just under 50% seen once. This record belongs to a study of gamma-delta T cells after stem cell transplantation. Germline-derived CDR1 and CDR2 are GEAIGNYY and EKD. The CDR3 spans 17 residues. The receptor was derived from a human donor. It is not recorded whose cells these are; they may come from a transplant donor. The chain is built from TRDV2 and TRDJ1, with TRDD3 matching 8 bases. Sequencing was carried out using gamma-delta T cells. The CDR3 sequence: CACDTVTGGPYTDKLIF. The CDR3 bases are TGTGCCTGCGACACTGTTACTGGGGGGCCGTACACCGATAAACTCATCTTT.